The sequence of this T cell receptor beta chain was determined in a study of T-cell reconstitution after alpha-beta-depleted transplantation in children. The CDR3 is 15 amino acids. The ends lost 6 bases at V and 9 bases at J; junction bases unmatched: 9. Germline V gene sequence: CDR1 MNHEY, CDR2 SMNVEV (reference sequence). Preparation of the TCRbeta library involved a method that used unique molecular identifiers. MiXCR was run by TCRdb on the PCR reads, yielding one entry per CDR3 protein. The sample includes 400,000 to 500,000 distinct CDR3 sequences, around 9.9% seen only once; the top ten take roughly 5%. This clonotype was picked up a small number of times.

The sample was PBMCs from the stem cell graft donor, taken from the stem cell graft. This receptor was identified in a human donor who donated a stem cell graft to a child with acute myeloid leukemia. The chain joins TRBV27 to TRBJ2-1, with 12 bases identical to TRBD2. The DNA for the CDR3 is TGTGCCAGCAGGACTAGCGGGAGTAGGCTTACTGAGCAGTTCTTC. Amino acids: CASRTSGSRLTEQFF.